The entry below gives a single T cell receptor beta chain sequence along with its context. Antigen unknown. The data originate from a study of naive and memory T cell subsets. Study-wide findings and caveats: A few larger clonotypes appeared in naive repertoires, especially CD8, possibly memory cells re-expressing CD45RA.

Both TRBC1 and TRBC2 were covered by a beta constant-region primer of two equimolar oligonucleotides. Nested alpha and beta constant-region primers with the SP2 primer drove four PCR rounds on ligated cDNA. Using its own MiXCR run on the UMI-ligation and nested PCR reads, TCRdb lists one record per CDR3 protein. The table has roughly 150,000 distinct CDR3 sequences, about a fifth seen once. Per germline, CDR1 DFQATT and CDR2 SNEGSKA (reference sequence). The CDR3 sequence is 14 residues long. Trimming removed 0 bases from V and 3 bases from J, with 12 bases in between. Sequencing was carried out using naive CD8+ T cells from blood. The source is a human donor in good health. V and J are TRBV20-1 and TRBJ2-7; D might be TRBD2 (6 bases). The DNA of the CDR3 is TGCAGTGCTAGAGATGTGACCGGGGGCTACGAGCAGTACTTC. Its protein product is CSARDVTGGYEQYF.